Listed below are T cell receptor beta chains from one sample, sequenced in a study of T-cell memory formation after mild COVID-19. TCRdb redid the calling of the 5' RACE reads with MiXCR, one entry per CDR3 protein. Of 350,000 to 400,000 distinct CDR3 sequences in the sample, under 15% are singletons; the top ten hold 20% to 25%. Sequenced sample: PBMCs or a T cell subset sorted from them (not recorded which). These receptors were taken from a man aged 18-30 years who had mild COVID-19 (a few samples of this study predate the infection). Cell type and time point are not known. Each CDR3 is given with its conserved first and last residue. Each record gives: V gene, D gene, J gene, clone size, CDR3 DNA, CDR3 protein. The D gene is left open where the match is weak. Expanded clones get a size class; other rows say once, few or many, or leave the size out.

v_gene: TRBV5-1
d_gene: TRBD1
j_gene: TRBJ1-1
abundance: many
CDR3nt: TGCGCCAGCAGCTTGTACAGGGGTAACACTGAAGCTTTCTTT
CDR3aa: CASSLYRGNTEAFF

v_gene: TRBV6-5
d_gene: -
j_gene: TRBJ2-5
abundance: -
CDR3nt: TGTGCCAGCAGTCCCCCAGGTAGCTCGGAGACCCAGTACTTC
CDR3aa: CASSPPGSSETQYF

v_gene: TRBV10-3
d_gene: TRBD1
j_gene: TRBJ1-2
abundance: -
CDR3nt: TGTGCCATCAGTGAGTCCGCGGACAGGGGGCGAGGCTACACCTTC
CDR3aa: CAISESADRGRGYTF

v_gene: TRBV4-1
d_gene: TRBD2
j_gene: TRBJ2-3
abundance: -
CDR3nt: TGCGCCAGCAGCCAAGCCCCCGGGACTAGCGTCCCAGATACGCAGTATTTT
CDR3aa: CASSQAPGTSVPDTQYF

v_gene: TRBV27
d_gene: TRBD1
j_gene: TRBJ2-7
abundance: -
CDR3nt: TGTGCCAGCAGTTCAACAGGGGGCTTAGGGAGCTCCTACGAGCAGTACTTC
CDR3aa: CASSSTGGLGSSYEQYF

v_gene: TRBV18
d_gene: TRBD2
j_gene: TRBJ2-1
abundance: -
CDR3nt: TGTGCCAGCTCACCCGGGACTAGCGGGGGGGCCTTGGATGAGCAGTTCTTC
CDR3aa: CASSPGTSGGALDEQFF

v_gene: TRBV25-1
d_gene: -
j_gene: TRBJ2-5
abundance: many
CDR3nt: TGTGCCAGCAGTGGTCGGGACCAAGGGGAGACCCAGTACTTC
CDR3aa: CASSGRDQGETQYF

v_gene: TRBV6-2/TRBV6-3
d_gene: -
j_gene: TRBJ2-1
abundance: -
CDR3nt: TGTGCCAGCCGGAACAGGGCAGCCTACAATGAGCAGTTCTTC
CDR3aa: CASRNRAAYNEQFF

v_gene: TRBV20-1
d_gene: TRBD2
j_gene: TRBJ2-3
abundance: -
CDR3nt: TGCAGTGCGAGCCCCGTAGCGGGTTTGACAGATACGCAGTATTTT
CDR3aa: CSASPVAGLTDTQYF

v_gene: TRBV4-1
d_gene: TRBD1
j_gene: TRBJ1-2
abundance: -
CDR3nt: TGCGCCAGCAGCCTATTGACAGGGAACGAAGCGTATGGCTACACCTTC
CDR3aa: CASSLLTGNEAYGYTF

v_gene: TRBV25-1
d_gene: -
j_gene: TRBJ2-3
abundance: few
CDR3nt: TGTGCCAGCAGTGCCCCCCCCACAGATACGCAGTATTTT
CDR3aa: CASSAPPTDTQYF

v_gene: TRBV5-1
d_gene: TRBD1
j_gene: TRBJ1-1
abundance: few
CDR3nt: TGCGCCAGCAGCAGTCAGGGGGGAGAGACTGAAGCTTTCTTT
CDR3aa: CASSSQGGETEAFF

v_gene: TRBV7-9
d_gene: -
j_gene: TRBJ1-2
abundance: -
CDR3nt: TGTGCCAGCAGCTTACGGCCTAGGGGGGACTATGGCTACACCTTC
CDR3aa: CASSLRPRGDYGYTF

v_gene: TRBV6-4
d_gene: -
j_gene: TRBJ2-5
abundance: few
CDR3nt: TGTGCCAGCAGTCCCGCACACGGCCAAGAGACCCAGTACTTC
CDR3aa: CASSPAHGQETQYF

v_gene: TRBV6-5
d_gene: -
j_gene: TRBJ2-5
abundance: -
CDR3nt: TGTGCCAGCAGTCCCGTGGCAGGTCTGGAGACCCAGTACTTC
CDR3aa: CASSPVAGLETQYF

v_gene: TRBV9
d_gene: -
j_gene: TRBJ2-1
abundance: few
CDR3nt: TGTGCCAGCAGCGTAGGAGGGAACGATGAGCAGTTCTTC
CDR3aa: CASSVGGNDEQFF

v_gene: TRBV2
d_gene: -
j_gene: TRBJ2-6
abundance: -
CDR3nt: TGTGCCAGCAGATACCCGGGGAGAGTAGGTCTTGAGGCCAACGTCCTGACTTTC
CDR3aa: CASRYPGRVGLEANVLTF

v_gene: TRBV5-5
d_gene: -
j_gene: TRBJ2-2
abundance: few
CDR3nt: TGTGCCAGCAGGACACTACCCCAGAACACCGGGGAGCTGTTTTTT
CDR3aa: CASRTLPQNTGELFF

v_gene: TRBV29-1
d_gene: -
j_gene: TRBJ2-3
abundance: -
CDR3nt: TGCAGCGTTATCCGCGACTCACGCACAGATACGCAGTATTTT
CDR3aa: CSVIRDSRTDTQYF

v_gene: TRBV7-3
d_gene: -
j_gene: TRBJ1-6
abundance: few
CDR3nt: TGTGCCAGCAGCTCGGCCGGGGGGCCCCTCCACTTT
CDR3aa: CASSSAGGPLHF

v_gene: TRBV5-4
d_gene: -
j_gene: TRBJ2-5
abundance: many
CDR3nt: TGTGCCAGCAGCGGGGGGACAGAAGAGACCCAGTACTTC
CDR3aa: CASSGGTEETQYF

v_gene: TRBV20-1
d_gene: -
j_gene: TRBJ2-7
abundance: -
CDR3nt: TGCAGTGCTTATGGCGGGACGAGCCCTTTCGTCAACGCGCAGTACTTC
CDR3aa: CSAYGGTSPFVNAQYF

v_gene: TRBV12-3/TRBV12-4
d_gene: -
j_gene: TRBJ2-3
abundance: -
CDR3nt: TGTGCCAGCAGTTTATTTCGGGGGCGCACAGATACGCAGTATTTT
CDR3aa: CASSLFRGRTDTQYF

v_gene: TRBV29-1
d_gene: TRBD1
j_gene: TRBJ1-2
abundance: -
CDR3nt: TGCAGCGTTGGGGGGCTCCAGGGGGCAGAGGGCTACACCTTC
CDR3aa: CSVGGLQGAEGYTF

v_gene: TRBV2
d_gene: -
j_gene: TRBJ1-1
abundance: -
CDR3nt: TGTGCCAGCAGCAGGTCTGTGAACACTGAAGCTTTCTTT
CDR3aa: CASSRSVNTEAFF

v_gene: TRBV4-3
d_gene: -
j_gene: TRBJ1-1
abundance: few
CDR3nt: TGCGCCAGCAGACTGGGACTTCTGAACACTGAAGCTTTCTTT
CDR3aa: CASRLGLLNTEAFF

v_gene: TRBV20-1
d_gene: TRBD1
j_gene: TRBJ2-6
abundance: many
CDR3nt: TGCAGTGCTACCGGGACAGGGATATCTGGGGCCAACGTCCTGACTTTC
CDR3aa: CSATGTGISGANVLTF

v_gene: TRBV7-9
d_gene: -
j_gene: TRBJ2-3
abundance: -
CDR3nt: TGTGCCAGCAGCTTAGGACTTTTTAGCACAGATACGCAGTATTTT
CDR3aa: CASSLGLFSTDTQYF

v_gene: TRBV13
d_gene: TRBD1
j_gene: TRBJ1-3
abundance: -
CDR3nt: TGTGCCAGCAGCCCGGGGACAGGGTGGAACTCTGGAAACACCATATATTTT
CDR3aa: CASSPGTGWNSGNTIYF

v_gene: TRBV20-1
d_gene: TRBD2
j_gene: TRBJ2-5
abundance: few
CDR3nt: TGCAGTGCAAGTAGGGAGGGCCTCCAAGAGACCCAGTACTTC
CDR3aa: CSASREGLQETQYF

v_gene: TRBV19
d_gene: -
j_gene: TRBJ1-1
abundance: -
CDR3nt: TGTGCCAGTAGTATGAGAGTGAACACTGAAGCTTTCTTT
CDR3aa: CASSMRVNTEAFF

v_gene: TRBV7-2
d_gene: -
j_gene: TRBJ2-7
abundance: few
CDR3nt: TGTGCCAGCAGCTTCCTGCGGGGCCTAAGCTCCTACGAGCAGTACTTC
CDR3aa: CASSFLRGLSSYEQYF

v_gene: TRBV12-3/TRBV12-4
d_gene: TRBD1
j_gene: TRBJ2-5
abundance: many
CDR3nt: TGTGCCAGCAGTTTTCGACAGGGAAGGGAGACCCAGTACTTC
CDR3aa: CASSFRQGRETQYF

v_gene: TRBV5-6
d_gene: -
j_gene: TRBJ2-4
abundance: -
CDR3nt: TGTGCCAGCAGCTTTCGTCAGCGCCTAGCCAAAAACATTCAGTACTTC
CDR3aa: CASSFRQRLAKNIQYF

v_gene: TRBV28
d_gene: -
j_gene: TRBJ1-6
abundance: -
CDR3nt: TGTGCCAGCAGTTTAGCAGGCTCAGGTTCACCCCTCCACTTT
CDR3aa: CASSLAGSGSPLHF

v_gene: TRBV20-1
d_gene: TRBD2
j_gene: TRBJ2-1
abundance: many
CDR3nt: TGCAGTGCTAGAGATTATGAACTAGCGGGGGCCCCGTCTGAGCAGTTCTTC
CDR3aa: CSARDYELAGAPSEQFF

v_gene: TRBV7-9
d_gene: TRBD2
j_gene: TRBJ2-5
abundance: -
CDR3nt: TGTGCCAGCAGCTTCGGGACTAGCTTGAGAGAGACCCAGTACTTC
CDR3aa: CASSFGTSLRETQYF

v_gene: TRBV29-1
d_gene: TRBD1
j_gene: TRBJ1-1
abundance: few
CDR3nt: TGCAGCGCAGGGACAGGGAACACTGAAGCTTTCTTT
CDR3aa: CSAGTGNTEAFF

v_gene: TRBV11-2
d_gene: -
j_gene: TRBJ2-7
abundance: -
CDR3nt: TGTGCCAGCAGCTTTCGCGGAGGCATGATTTTTCAACAGTACTTC
CDR3aa: CASSFRGGMIFQQYF

v_gene: TRBV12-3/TRBV12-4
d_gene: -
j_gene: TRBJ1-5
abundance: -
CDR3nt: TGTGCCAGCACCGATCCCGCTGCAGGGTACACATCAGGCAATCAGCCCCAGCATTTT
CDR3aa: CASTDPAAGYTSGNQPQHF

v_gene: TRBV6-5
d_gene: TRBD2
j_gene: TRBJ2-1
abundance: few
CDR3nt: TGTGCCAGCAGCGCTAGCGGGGGGGCCGTTGAGCAGTTCTTC
CDR3aa: CASSASGGAVEQFF

v_gene: TRBV6-1
d_gene: TRBD1
j_gene: TRBJ1-5
abundance: -
CDR3nt: TGTGCCAGCAGAAGGGACAGGGAATTTCGGCAGCCCCAGCATTTT
CDR3aa: CASRRDREFRQPQHF

v_gene: TRBV6-5
d_gene: -
j_gene: TRBJ2-3
abundance: -
CDR3nt: TGTGCCAGCAGTTTCGGACAAAGCACAGATACGCAGTATTTT
CDR3aa: CASSFGQSTDTQYF

v_gene: TRBV2
d_gene: -
j_gene: TRBJ2-1
abundance: few
CDR3nt: TGTGCCAGCAGGAAAGGGGGGGCTGAGCAGTTCTTC
CDR3aa: CASRKGGAEQFF

v_gene: TRBV19
d_gene: TRBD1
j_gene: TRBJ2-1
abundance: -
CDR3nt: TGTGCCAGTAGACGCCGGGACAGCCTCAATGAGCAGTTCTTC
CDR3aa: CASRRRDSLNEQFF

v_gene: TRBV19
d_gene: -
j_gene: TRBJ1-5
abundance: few
CDR3nt: TGTGCCAGTAGTTCTACAGCCGCCTATGAGCCCCAGCATTTT
CDR3aa: CASSSTAAYEPQHF

v_gene: TRBV9
d_gene: TRBD1
j_gene: TRBJ1-1
abundance: -
CDR3nt: TGTGCCAGCAGCGTGGGGAGTCCAGGGGGGACTCAAGCTTTCTTT
CDR3aa: CASSVGSPGGTQAFF

v_gene: TRBV6-2/TRBV6-3
d_gene: -
j_gene: TRBJ1-1
abundance: -
CDR3nt: TGTGCCAGCAGTTACACCCCCGGGACCTCTGGAACTGAAGCTTTCTTT
CDR3aa: CASSYTPGTSGTEAFF

v_gene: TRBV5-1
d_gene: TRBD2
j_gene: TRBJ2-5
abundance: -
CDR3nt: TGCGCCAGCATCTTGGCCACTAAGAGCGGGGGGCAAGAGACCCAGTACTTC
CDR3aa: CASILATKSGGQETQYF

v_gene: TRBV7-2
d_gene: -
j_gene: TRBJ2-1
abundance: -
CDR3nt: TGTGCCAGCAGCTTAGAGGCTAGCGTTCGATACAATGAGCAGTTCTTC
CDR3aa: CASSLEASVRYNEQFF

v_gene: TRBV5-5
d_gene: -
j_gene: TRBJ2-5
abundance: many
CDR3nt: TGTGCCAGCAGCTTGGGAGGGACCGAGACCCAGTACTTC
CDR3aa: CASSLGGTETQYF

v_gene: TRBV6-6
d_gene: TRBD1
j_gene: TRBJ1-3
abundance: -
CDR3nt: TGTGCCAGCAGTCGACAGGGGGCCTCTGCCTCTGGAAACACCATATATTTT
CDR3aa: CASSRQGASASGNTIYF

v_gene: TRBV6-5
d_gene: -
j_gene: TRBJ2-5
abundance: -
CDR3nt: TGTGCCACCTTCCCCGGAGGGACCGGGTCCCAGTACTTC
CDR3aa: CATFPGGTGSQYF

v_gene: TRBV5-8
d_gene: -
j_gene: TRBJ1-4
abundance: -
CDR3nt: TGTGCCAGCGAACCTAGTGGGGGGATAGAAAAACTGTTTTTT
CDR3aa: CASEPSGGIEKLFF

v_gene: TRBV4-1
d_gene: -
j_gene: TRBJ1-1
abundance: few
CDR3nt: TGCGCCAGCAGCCAAGGAACTGGAGCTTTCTTT
CDR3aa: CASSQGTGAFF

v_gene: TRBV5-1
d_gene: -
j_gene: TRBJ2-3
abundance: -
CDR3nt: TGCGCCAGCACCACGACCGGCCCGAAAGGCACAGATACGCAGTATTTT
CDR3aa: CASTTTGPKGTDTQYF